These 14 T cell receptor beta chains originate from one sample sequenced in a study of shared clonotypes between healthy human individuals (dated by TCRdb to about 2020). Library generation was performed with the immunoSEQ multiplex PCR assay. TCRdb took this table from immuneACCESS and kept in-frame rearrangements with V and J called. Such tables lack part of the clones; where checked against another copy, unresolved V genes explain under half of the gap, and the rest is unexplained. The sample records some 2,000,000 clones, roughly 94% of which are singletons. The ten largest clones represent more than 0.1% of the sample. Specimen: naive CD4+ T cells sorted from blood. The meaning of the sample's cell subset or site label: CD45RA+ positively selected. Receptor source: a man between 18 and 29 years old in good health.

The V gene is TRBV4-1, the J gene TRBJ2-7, with unresolved D. There are 14 residues in the CDR3. Trimming shortened V by 1 base and J by 3 bases, and 10 bases separated the two germline ends. Germline assignment: CDR1 MGHRA and CDR2 YSYEKL. The CDR3 region has the DNA TGCGCCAGCAGCCAAGGTGATCCCTTCTACGAGCAGTACTTC. Its translation is CASSQGDPFYEQYF.

The chain uses TRBV10-3 and TRBJ2-4, with D perhaps TRBD1 (6 bases). Trimming pared 1 base from V and 4 bases from J, leaving 14 bases between. The germline V gene encodes CDR1 ENHRY and CDR2 SYGVKD. This CDR3 is built from 16 residues. The CDR3 bases are TGTGCCATCAGTGAGTTCCGGACAGAGGGAAAAAACATTCAGTACTTC. Its protein is CAISEFRTEGKNIQYF.

In this sample, this clone turned up a few times. Other DNA sequences in this specimen translate into the identical CDR3. V usage is TRBV6-5 and J usage is TRBJ1-2, with a tentative D call TRBD1 (5 bases). Trimming removed 5 bases at V and 2 bases at J, with 12 bases between. The CDR3 is 14 residues long. From germline, CDR1 is MNHEY and CDR2 SVGAGI. This CDR3 is CASSPGTGNYGYTF. The DNA for the CDR3 is TGTGCCAGCAGTCCAGGGACGGGGAACTATGGCTACACCTTC.

V and J are TRBV10-3 and TRBJ2-5; TRBD1 agrees at 7 bases. Trimming cost V 10 bases and J 2 bases; bases outside gene matches: 4. The V gene's germline CDR1 is ENHRY and CDR2 SYGVKD. CDR3 length: 12 residues. The CDR3 nucleotides read TGTGCCAGCTCCAGGGGGCAAGAGACCCAGTACTTC. Amino acids: CASSRGQETQYF.

The chain uses TRBV4-3 and TRBJ1-1; tentative D call: TRBD1 (5 bases). Germline CDR1 reads LGHNA; CDR2 reads YSLEER. The CDR3 runs 14 residues. Deletions cut 3 bases from V and 1 base from J, with 9 bases between. CDR3 sequence: CASSQIDRNTEAFF. For the CDR3, the DNA is TGCGCCAGCAGCCAGATCGACAGGAACACTGAAGCTTTCTTT.

This rearrangement joins TRBV4-1 to TRBJ2-3; 11 positions match TRBD1. Per the germline V gene, CDR1 is MGHRA and CDR2 is YSYEKL. The V gene end was trimmed by 5 bases and the J gene end by 1 base; junction bases not matched to a gene: 5. The CDR3 runs 16 residues. CDR3 protein: CASSSPGQGGTDTQYF. The CDR3 DNA reads as TGCGCCAGCAGCTCTCCGGGACAGGGGGGCACAGATACGCAGTATTTT.

The J gene is TRBJ2-2, the V gene TRBV10-3; D remains ambiguous. Germline loops: CDR1 ENHRY, CDR2 SYGVKD. This CDR3 spans 11 amino acids. Trimming left V 6 bases short and J 6 bases short, with 5 bases between. The CDR3, as DNA: TGTGCCATCAGAAATTCCGGGGAGCTGTTTTTT. Translated, it gives CAIRNSGELFF.

The J gene is TRBJ1-6, the V gene TRBV5-8, with no clear D. Trimming removed 3 bases at V and 0 bases at J, with 7 bases between. The CDR3 totals 15 residues. Per the germline V gene, CDR1 is SGHTS and CDR2 is YDEGEE. CDR3 in amino acids: CASSSWSSYNSPLHF. The DNA of the CDR3 is TGTGCCAGCAGCTCTTGGAGCTCCTATAATTCACCCCTCCACTTT. Filled out from reference TRBV5-8 and TRBJ1-6, the complete variable domain reads EAGVTQSPTHLIKTRGQQATLRCSPISGHTSVYWYQQALGLGLQFLLWYDEGEERNRGNFPPRFSGRQFPNYSSELNVNALELEDSALYLCASSSWSSYNSPLHFGNGTRLTVT.

The chain combines TRBV30 with TRBJ2-1, with D unclear. Germline V lookup: CDR1 GTSNPN, CDR2 SVGIG (reference sequence). The CDR3 consists of 11 residues. Trimming removed 6 bases from V and 10 bases from J, with 13 bases in between. The CDR3 DNA reads as TGTGCCTGTGCGGTGTTCGGGGAGCAGTTCTTC. Its translation: CACAVFGEQFF. The whole variable domain, remainder taken from reference TRBV30 and TRBJ2-1, is SQTIHQWPATLVQPVGSPLSLECTVEGTSNPNLYWYRQAAGRGLQLLFYSVGIGQISSEVPQNLSASRPQDRQFILSSKKLLLSDSGFYLCACAVFGEQFFGPGTRLTVL.

J is TRBJ2-7 and V is TRBV6-6, with a weak D call TRBD2 (6 bases). CDR1 and CDR2 from the germline V gene are MNHNY and SVGAGI (reference sequence). CDR3 length: 13 residues. CDR3 loop: CAARTGGTYEQYF. The CDR3, as DNA: TGTGCGGCCCGTACTGGGGGGACCTACGAGCAGTACTTC.

This clone was detected only a few times. This chain connects TRBV19 to TRBJ1-2; possibly TRBD1 for D (6 bases). The ends were cut back, 7 bases at V and 8 bases at J, with 17 bases in the middle. Germline lookup yields CDR1 LNHDA and CDR2 SQIVND (reference sequence). The CDR3 is made up of 13 amino acids. The CDR3 reads CASNQQGTRGYTF. The CDR3 bases are TGTGCCAGTAATCAACAGGGTACGAGGGGCTACACCTTC.

The chain joins TRBV5-1 to TRBJ2-1; 9 bases are a match to TRBD2. The CDR3 is 16 amino acids. Trimming took 4 bases from V and 5 from J; bases not matched to a gene: 10. In germline, CDR1 is SGHRS, CDR2 YFSETQ. The CDR3 coding sequence is TGCGCCAGCAGCGTTCTTAGCGGGAGTTGGGACAATGAGCAGTTCTTC. The encoded protein is CASSVLSGSWDNEQFF.

This rearrangement joins TRBV19 to TRBJ2-7; D uncertain. This CDR3 spans 12 amino acids. The V end lost 3 bases, the J end lost 6 bases, and 9 bases lay between the germline ends. Germline CDR1 reads LNHDA; CDR2 reads SQIVND (reference sequence). The CDR3 bases are TGTGCCAGTAGTATTCGTCTGGGCGAGCAGTACTTC. It encodes CASSIRLGEQYF.

This clone was seen more than once but under ten times. V gene TRBV7-2 combines with J gene TRBJ2-7, with D uncertain. The CDR3 runs 12 residues. Per germline, CDR1 SGHTA and CDR2 FQGNSA. The germline V and J ends were trimmed by 2 bases and 6 bases, with 8 bases remaining between them. CDR3 DNA sequence: TGTGCCAGCAGCTTACGCCAGAGCGAGCAGTACTTC. Amino acids: CASSLRQSEQYF.